Given below is one T cell receptor (beta chain) in context. The CDR3 covers 15 residues. V gave up 2 bases and J gave up 4 bases; unmatched junction bases: 6. Germline loops: CDR1 KGHSH, CDR2 LQKENI. This entry belongs to a study of identical twins. A universal primer site was added by template switching, and unique molecular identifiers were carried by the cDNA. In TCRdb, the 5' RACE reads were re-called with MiXCR into one record per CDR3 protein. The table lists more than 650,000 distinct CDR3 sequences, roughly 6% of them singletons, with under 2% in the top ten. Material: naive T cells sorted from blood. The V gene is TRBV18, the J gene TRBJ1-1; 8 bases are a match to TRBD1. The receptor was isolated from a man aged 18 to 29 in good health. In DNA, the CDR3 is TGTGCCAGCTCACCAAGACAGGGGACTAGCACTGAAGCTTTCTTT. The encoded protein is CASSPRQGTSTEAFF.